One and the same sample provided the 9 T cell receptor beta chains below, sequenced in a study of T cell changes during pregnancy in multiple sclerosis. The repertoire was sequenced with immunoSEQ multiplex PCR; TCRdb's copy has only in-frame clones and lacks some. This sample has some 30,000 clones, with approximately 89% found just once. Here the sequenced sample was CD8+ T cells from peripheral blood mononuclear cells, taken after pregnancy. The receptors stem from a female donor with multiple sclerosis, enrolled in a pregnancy study.

This sequence joins TRBV27 and TRBJ2-6; TRBD2 aligns across 7 bases. Unmatched junction bases numbered 3, after V lost 5 bases and J lost 2 bases. Germline assignment: CDR1 MNHEY and CDR2 SMNVEV (reference sequence). The CDR3 runs to 15 residues. This chain's CDR3 is CASSPAGAGANVLTF. CDR3 sequence (DNA): TGTGCCAGCAGTCCGGCGGGGGCTGGGGCCAACGTCCTGACTTTC.

The CDR3 DNA reads TGTGCCAGCAGTCTAAGCAAGCAGGGGACCCAGTACTTC. Its translation: CASSLSKQGTQYF. This chain uses TRBV6-5 with TRBJ2-5; D is possibly TRBD1 (5 bases). Deletions cut 5 bases from V and 7 bases from J, with 14 bases between. The CDR3 length is 13 residues. The germline V gene encodes CDR1 MNHEY and CDR2 SVGAGI.

V usage is TRBV15 and J usage is TRBJ2-5; D might be TRBD2 (6 bases). The CDR3 loop spans 14 amino acids. CDR1 is LNHNV and CDR2 is YYDKDF in the germline V gene (reference sequence). V lost 5 bases and J 5 bases, leaving 15 bases between the germline ends. The CDR3 protein is CATSHGGGRETQYF. CDR3 in DNA: TGTGCCACCAGCCACGGGGGAGGTCGCGAGACCCAGTACTTC.

This clone was counted a few times. The J gene is TRBJ1-1, the V gene TRBV7-9, with 7 bases fitting TRBD1. The V gene's germline CDR1 is SEHNR and CDR2 FQNEAQ (reference sequence). Trimming took 9 bases from V and 1 from J; bases not matched to a gene: 11. The CDR3 sequence is 15 residues long. CDR3 sequence: CASSRLRDRNTEAFF. In DNA, the CDR3 is TGTGCCAGTTCCCGACTGCGGGACAGGAACACTGAAGCTTTCTTT.

The chain couples TRBV28 to TRBJ2-3, with 13 positions matching TRBD2. Trimming removed 2 bases from V and 9 bases from J; junction bases left unmatched: 5. The V gene's germline CDR1 is MDHEN and CDR2 SYDVKM. This CDR3 comprises 15 residues. In DNA, the CDR3 is TGTGCCAGCAGTTTAAGTGGGACTAGCGGGAACACGCAGTATTTT. This codes for CASSLSGTSGNTQYF.

The J gene is TRBJ2-1, the V gene TRBV4-2, with 10 bases fitting TRBD2. Germline V gives CDR1 LGHNA, CDR2 YNFKEQ. The J segment lost 0 bases and the V segment lost 0 bases, leaving 8 bases of the junction unmatched. The CDR3 length is 19 residues. As DNA, the CDR3 is TGTGCCAGCAGCCAAGATGATACTAGCGGGGTAAGCTCCTACAATGAGCAGTTCTTC. Translation: CASSQDDTSGVSSYNEQFF.

This clone was seen just once. The J gene is TRBJ2-1, the V gene TRBV15; tentatively, D is TRBD1 (5 bases). Per germline, CDR1 LNHNV and CDR2 YYDKDF (reference sequence). There are 13 residues in the CDR3. V was pared by 5 bases and J by 3 bases, with 8 bases between. The CDR3 DNA reads as TGTGCCACCAGCGCGGACAACTACAATGAGCAGTTCTTC. Translated: CATSADNYNEQFF.

The gene calls are TRBV5-1 and TRBJ2-1; 11 bases align to TRBD2. CDR1 and CDR2 from the germline V gene are SGHRS and YFSETQ. The CDR3 consists of 14 residues. J gave up 3 bases and V 7 bases, and 3 bases lay outside the gene matches. The CDR3 loop is CASGGTSGYNEQFF. For the CDR3, the DNA is TGCGCCAGCGGCGGGACTAGCGGCTACAATGAGCAGTTCTTC. Supplemented by reference TRBV5-1 and TRBJ2-1, the full variable domain reads KAGVTQTPRYLIKTRGQQVTLSCSPISGHRSVSWYQQTPGQGLQFLFEYFSETQRNKGNFPGRFSGRQFSNSRSEMNVSTLELGDSALYLCASGGTSGYNEQFFGPGTRLTVL.

This chain uses TRBV28 with TRBJ2-5; TRBD1 might be the D (6 bases). The V gene's germline CDR1 is MDHEN and CDR2 SYDVKM. CDR3 size: 14 residues. V was shortened by 10 bases and J by 6 bases, with 21 bases between the two germline ends. CDR3 region: CATTRTLGAKTQYF. CDR3 bases: TGTGCCACCACCAGGACTCTGGGGGCGAAGACCCAGTACTTC.